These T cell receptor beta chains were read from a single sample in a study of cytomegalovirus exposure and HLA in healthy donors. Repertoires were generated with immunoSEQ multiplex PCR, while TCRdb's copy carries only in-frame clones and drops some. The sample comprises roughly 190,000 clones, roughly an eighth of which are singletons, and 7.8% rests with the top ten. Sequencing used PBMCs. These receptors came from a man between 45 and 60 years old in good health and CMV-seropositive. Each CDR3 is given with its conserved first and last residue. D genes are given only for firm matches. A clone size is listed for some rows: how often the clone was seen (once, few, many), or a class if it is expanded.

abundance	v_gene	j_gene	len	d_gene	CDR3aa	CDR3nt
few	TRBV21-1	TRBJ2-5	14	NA	CASSKYGRQETQYF	TGTGCCAGCAGCAAATACGGTCGTCAAGAGACCCAGTACTTC
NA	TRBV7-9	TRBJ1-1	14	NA	CASSREVGNTEAFF	TGTGCCAGCAGCCGAGAGGTGGGGAACACTGAAGCTTTCTTT
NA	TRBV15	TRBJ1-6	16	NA	CATSSDRSSYNSPLHF	TGTGCCACCAGCAGCGATCGGAGCTCCTATAATTCACCCCTCCACTTT
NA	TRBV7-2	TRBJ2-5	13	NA	CASSFALAETQYF	TGTGCCAGCAGCTTCGCTTTGGCAGAGACCCAGTACTTC
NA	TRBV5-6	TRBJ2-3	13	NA	CASSSRQTYTQYF	TGTGCCAGCAGCTCTAGACAGACGTACACGCAGTATTTT
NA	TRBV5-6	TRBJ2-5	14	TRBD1	CASSQTGVQETQYF	TGTGCCAGCAGCCAGACAGGGGTCCAAGAGACCCAGTACTTC
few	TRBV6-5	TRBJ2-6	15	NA	CASSPGGAGANVLTF	TGTGCCAGCAGCCCCGGAGGGGCTGGGGCCAACGTCCTGACTTTC
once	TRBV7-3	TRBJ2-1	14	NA	CASSRDWGRDEQFF	TGTGCCAGCAGCCGGGACTGGGGCCGGGATGAGCAGTTCTTC
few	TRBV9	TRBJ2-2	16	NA	CASSVVPGGLTGELFF	TGTGCCAGCAGCGTAGTCCCCGGGGGGCTGACCGGGGAGCTGTTTTTT
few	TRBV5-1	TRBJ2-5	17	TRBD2	CASSLASSGGLRETQYF	TGCGCCAGCAGCTTGGCGTCTAGCGGGGGACTCCGAGAGACCCAGTACTTC
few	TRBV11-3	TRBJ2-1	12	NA	CASSPPRDEQFF	TGTGCCAGCAGCCCGCCCCGGGATGAGCAGTTCTTC
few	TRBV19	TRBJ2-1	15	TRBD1	CASSIGTGSYNEQFF	TGTGCCAGTAGTATAGGGACAGGGTCCTACAATGAGCAGTTCTTC
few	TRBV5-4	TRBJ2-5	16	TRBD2	CASSPGTSGGIKTQYF	TGTGCCAGCAGCCCAGGGACTAGCGGGGGGATAAAGACCCAGTACTTC
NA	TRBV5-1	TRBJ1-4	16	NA	CASSLWSEGTNEKLFF	TGCGCCAGCAGCTTGTGGTCAGAGGGAACTAATGAAAAACTGTTTTTT
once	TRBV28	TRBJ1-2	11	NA	CASAGSYGYTF	TGTGCTTCAGCAGGGTCCTATGGCTACACCTTC
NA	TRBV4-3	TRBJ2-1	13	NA	CASSRRRDNEQFF	TGCGCCAGCAGCCGCCGACGGGACAATGAGCAGTTCTTC